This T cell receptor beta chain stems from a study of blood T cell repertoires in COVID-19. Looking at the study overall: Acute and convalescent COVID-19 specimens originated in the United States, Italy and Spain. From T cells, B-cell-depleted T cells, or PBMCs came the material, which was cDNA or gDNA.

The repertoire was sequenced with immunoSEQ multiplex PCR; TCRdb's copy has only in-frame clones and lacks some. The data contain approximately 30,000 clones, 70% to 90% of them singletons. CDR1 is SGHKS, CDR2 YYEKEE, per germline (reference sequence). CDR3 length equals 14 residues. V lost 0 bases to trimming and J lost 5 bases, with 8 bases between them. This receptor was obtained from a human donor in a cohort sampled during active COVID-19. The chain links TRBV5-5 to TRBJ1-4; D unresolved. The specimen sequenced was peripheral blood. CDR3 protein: CASSLAVLNEKLFF. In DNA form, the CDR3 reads TGTGCCAGCAGCTTGGCCGTCCTGAATGAAAAACTGTTTTTT.